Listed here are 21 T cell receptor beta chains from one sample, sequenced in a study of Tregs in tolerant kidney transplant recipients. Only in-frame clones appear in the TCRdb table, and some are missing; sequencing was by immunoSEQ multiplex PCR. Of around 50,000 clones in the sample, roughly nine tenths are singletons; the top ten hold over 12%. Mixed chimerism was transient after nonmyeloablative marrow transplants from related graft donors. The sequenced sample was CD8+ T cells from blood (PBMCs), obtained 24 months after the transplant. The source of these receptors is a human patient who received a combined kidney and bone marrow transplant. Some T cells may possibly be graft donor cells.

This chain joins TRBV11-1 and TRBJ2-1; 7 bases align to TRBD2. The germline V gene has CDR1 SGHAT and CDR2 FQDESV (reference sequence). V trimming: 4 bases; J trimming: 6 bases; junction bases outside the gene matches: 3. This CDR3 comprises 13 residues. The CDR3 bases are TGTGCCAGCAGCTGGGGGGGTGGCAATGAGCAGTTCTTC. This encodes CASSWGGGNEQFF.

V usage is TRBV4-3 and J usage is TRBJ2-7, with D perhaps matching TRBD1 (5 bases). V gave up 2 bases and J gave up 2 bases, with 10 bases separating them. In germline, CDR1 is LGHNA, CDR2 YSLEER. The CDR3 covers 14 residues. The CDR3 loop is CASSQYTGTYEQYF. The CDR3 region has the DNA TGCGCCAGCAGCCAATATACAGGTACCTACGAGCAGTACTTC.

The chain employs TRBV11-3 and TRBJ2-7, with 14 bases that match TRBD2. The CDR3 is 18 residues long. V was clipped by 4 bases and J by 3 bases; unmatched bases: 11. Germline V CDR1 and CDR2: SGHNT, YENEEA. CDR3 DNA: TGTGCCAGCAGCTCCGGACTAGCGGGAGGTTACCTAAACTACGAGCAGTACTTC. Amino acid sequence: CASSSGLAGGYLNYEQYF.

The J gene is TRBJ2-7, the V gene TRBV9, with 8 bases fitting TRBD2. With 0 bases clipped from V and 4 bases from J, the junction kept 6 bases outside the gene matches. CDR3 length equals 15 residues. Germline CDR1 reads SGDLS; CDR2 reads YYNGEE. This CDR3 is CASSVAAGGLYEQYF. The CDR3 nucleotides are TGTGCCAGCAGCGTAGCGGCGGGGGGACTGTACGAGCAGTACTTC.

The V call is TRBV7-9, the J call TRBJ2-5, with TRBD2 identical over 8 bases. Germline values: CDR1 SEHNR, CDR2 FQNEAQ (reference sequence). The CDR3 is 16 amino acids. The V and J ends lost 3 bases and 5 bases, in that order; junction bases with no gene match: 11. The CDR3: CASSFLVAGPQETQYF. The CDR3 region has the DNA TGTGCCAGCAGCTTTTTAGTAGCGGGGCCTCAGGAGACCCAGTACTTC.

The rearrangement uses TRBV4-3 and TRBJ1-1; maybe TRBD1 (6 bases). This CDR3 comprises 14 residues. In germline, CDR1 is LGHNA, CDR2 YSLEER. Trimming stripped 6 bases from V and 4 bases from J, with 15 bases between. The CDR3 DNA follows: TGCGCCAGCAGTACGACAGAACAGGGCACTGAAGCTTTCTTT. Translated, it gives CASSTTEQGTEAFF.

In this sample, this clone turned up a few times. CDR3 DNA sequence: TGTGCCAGTAGTATGGGGACAGGGAAAGTACCCCTCCACTTT. Translating gives CASSMGTGKVPLHF. The chain couples TRBV19 to TRBJ1-6, with 9 bases aligning to TRBD1. This CDR3 has 14 amino acids. Germline V gives CDR1 LNHDA, CDR2 SQIVND (reference sequence). Trimming cost V 3 bases and J 12 bases; bases outside gene matches: 6.

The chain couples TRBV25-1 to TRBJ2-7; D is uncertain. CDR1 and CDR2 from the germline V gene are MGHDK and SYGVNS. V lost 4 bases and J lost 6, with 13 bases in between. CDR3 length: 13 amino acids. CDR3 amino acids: CASSATLITEQYF. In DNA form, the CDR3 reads TGTGCCAGCAGTGCTACCCTAATAACCGAGCAGTACTTC.

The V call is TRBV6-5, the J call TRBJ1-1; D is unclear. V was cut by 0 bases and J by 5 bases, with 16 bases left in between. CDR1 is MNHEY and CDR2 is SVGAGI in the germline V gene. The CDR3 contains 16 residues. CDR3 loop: CASSYSIRLGGTEAFF. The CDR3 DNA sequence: TGTGCCAGCAGTTACTCGATTAGGCTCGGAGGTACTGAAGCTTTCTTT.

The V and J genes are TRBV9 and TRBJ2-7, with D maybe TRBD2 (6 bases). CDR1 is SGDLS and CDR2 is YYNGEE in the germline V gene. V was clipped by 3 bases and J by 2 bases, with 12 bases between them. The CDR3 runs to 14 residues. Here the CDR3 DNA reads TGTGCCAGCAGCGGCGGGACGTATCCCTACGAGCAGTACTTC. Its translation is CASSGGTYPYEQYF.

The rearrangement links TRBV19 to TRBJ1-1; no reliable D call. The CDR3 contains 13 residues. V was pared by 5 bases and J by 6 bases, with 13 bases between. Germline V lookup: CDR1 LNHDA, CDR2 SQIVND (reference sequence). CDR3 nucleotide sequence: TGTGCCAGTAGTCTAGTGTGGCTCGCTGAAGCTTTCTTT. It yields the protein CASSLVWLAEAFF.

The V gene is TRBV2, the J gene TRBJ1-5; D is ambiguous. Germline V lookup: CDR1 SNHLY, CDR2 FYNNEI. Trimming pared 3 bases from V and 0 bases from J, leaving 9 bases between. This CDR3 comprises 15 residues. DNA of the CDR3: TGTGCCAGCAGTGAGTCCTACAGTAGCAATCAGCCCCAGCATTTT. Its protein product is CASSESYSSNQPQHF.

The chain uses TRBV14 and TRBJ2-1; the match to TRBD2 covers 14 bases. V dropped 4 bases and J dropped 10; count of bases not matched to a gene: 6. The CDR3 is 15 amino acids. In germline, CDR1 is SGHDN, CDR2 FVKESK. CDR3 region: CASSLGTSGGLEQFF. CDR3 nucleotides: TGTGCCAGCAGCCTAGGGACTAGCGGGGGCCTCGAGCAGTTCTTC.

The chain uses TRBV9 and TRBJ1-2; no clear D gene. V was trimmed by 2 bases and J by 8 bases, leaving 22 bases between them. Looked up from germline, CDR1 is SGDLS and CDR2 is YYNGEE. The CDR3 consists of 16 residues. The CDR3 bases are TGTGCCAGCAGCGTGTCTCTCGACCGGGGAGGGCGGGGCTACACCTTC. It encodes CASSVSLDRGGRGYTF. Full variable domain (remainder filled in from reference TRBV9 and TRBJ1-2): DSGVTQTPKHLITATGQRVTLRCSPRSGDLSVYWYQQSLDQGLQFLIQYYNGEERAKGNILERFSAQQFPDLHSELNLSSLELGDSALYFCASSVSLDRGGRGYTFGSGTRLTVV.

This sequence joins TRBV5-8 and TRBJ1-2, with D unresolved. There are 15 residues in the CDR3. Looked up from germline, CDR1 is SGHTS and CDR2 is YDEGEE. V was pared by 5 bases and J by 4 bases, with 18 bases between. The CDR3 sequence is CASSYGRQESYGYTF. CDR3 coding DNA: TGTGCCAGCAGTTATGGGAGGCAGGAGAGCTATGGCTACACCTTC.

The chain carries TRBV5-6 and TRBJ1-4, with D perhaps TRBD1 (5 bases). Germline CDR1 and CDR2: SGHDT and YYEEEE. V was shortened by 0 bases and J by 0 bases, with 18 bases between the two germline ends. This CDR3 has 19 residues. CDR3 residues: CASSLGFGSWGATNEKLFF. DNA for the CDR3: TGTGCCAGCAGCTTGGGGTTTGGATCATGGGGCGCAACTAATGAAAAACTGTTTTTT.

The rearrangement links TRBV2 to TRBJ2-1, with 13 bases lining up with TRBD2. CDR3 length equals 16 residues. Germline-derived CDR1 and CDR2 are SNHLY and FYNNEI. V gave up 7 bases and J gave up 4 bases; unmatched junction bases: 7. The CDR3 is CASNLLTSGGYNEQFF. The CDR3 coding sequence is TGTGCCAGCAACCTTCTGACTAGCGGGGGGTACAATGAGCAGTTCTTC. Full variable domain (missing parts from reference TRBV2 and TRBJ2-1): EPEVTQTPSHQVTQMGQEVILRCVPISNHLYFYWYRQILGQKVEFLVSFYNNEISEKSEIFDDQFSVERPDGSNFTLKIRSTKLEDSAMYFCASNLLTSGGYNEQFFGPGTRLTVL.

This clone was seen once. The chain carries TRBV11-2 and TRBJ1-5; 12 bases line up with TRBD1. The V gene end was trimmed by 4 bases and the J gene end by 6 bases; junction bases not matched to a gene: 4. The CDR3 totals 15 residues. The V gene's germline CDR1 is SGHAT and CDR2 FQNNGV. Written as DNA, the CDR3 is TGTGCCAGCAGCTCGGGACAGGGGGCGTTTCAGCCCCAGCATTTT. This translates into CASSSGQGAFQPQHF.

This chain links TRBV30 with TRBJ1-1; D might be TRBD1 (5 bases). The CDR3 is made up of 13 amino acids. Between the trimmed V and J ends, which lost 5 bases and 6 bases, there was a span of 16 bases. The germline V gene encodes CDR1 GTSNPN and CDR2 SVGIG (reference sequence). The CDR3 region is CAWGEGRGAEAFF. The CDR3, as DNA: TGTGCCTGGGGGGAGGGCCGGGGGGCTGAAGCTTTCTTT. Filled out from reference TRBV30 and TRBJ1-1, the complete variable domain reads SQTIHQWPATLVQPVGSPLSLECTVEGTSNPNLYWYRQAAGRGLQLLFYSVGIGQISSEVPQNLSASRPQDRQFILSSKKLLLSDSGFYLCAWGEGRGAEAFFGQGTRLTVV.

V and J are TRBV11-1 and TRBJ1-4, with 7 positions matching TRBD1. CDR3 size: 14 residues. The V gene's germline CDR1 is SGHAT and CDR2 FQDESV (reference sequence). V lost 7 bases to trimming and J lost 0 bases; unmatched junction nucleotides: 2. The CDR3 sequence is CASTTGTTNEKLFF. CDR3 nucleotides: TGTGCCAGCACGACAGGGACAACTAATGAAAAACTGTTTTTT.

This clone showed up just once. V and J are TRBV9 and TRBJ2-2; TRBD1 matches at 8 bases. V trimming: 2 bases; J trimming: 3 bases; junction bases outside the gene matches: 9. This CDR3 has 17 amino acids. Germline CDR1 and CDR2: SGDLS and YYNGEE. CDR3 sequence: CASSVPSDREYTGELFF. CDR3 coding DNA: TGTGCCAGCAGCGTCCCTTCGGACAGGGAGTACACCGGGGAGCTGTTTTTT.